Listed below are T cell receptor beta chains from one sample, sequenced in a study of T cells after yellow fever vaccination. TCRdb reprocessed the 5' RACE reads via MiXCR and lists one record per CDR3 protein. The table shows hundreds of thousands of distinct CDR3 sequences, with approximately 13% occurring only once. This material consisted of PBMCs, taken on the day of the yellow fever booster vaccination. The receptors here all came from a man aged 30-40 years who received the YFV17D yellow fever vaccine. CDR3s include the opening cysteine and the closing phenylalanine or tryptophan. D genes are given only for firm matches. Size values are once, few and many counts, or a class for expanded clones, and some rows have none.

-	-	TRBJ1-2	TRBV12-3/TRBV12-4	14	TGTGCCAGCAGTCCCCAGACTCCCTTAGGGCACTACACCTTC	CASSPQTPLGHYTF
few	TRBD2	TRBJ2-1	TRBV7-8	16	TGTGCCAGCAGCCCCGAAACTAGCGGACGTTACAATGAGCAGTTCTTC	CASSPETSGRYNEQFF
-	-	TRBJ2-1	TRBV7-9	17	TGTGCCAGCAGCACCACCCCTTTACCGACAGAATACAATGAGCAGTTCTTC	CASSTTPLPTEYNEQFF
few	-	TRBJ1-3	TRBV12-3/TRBV12-4	13	TGTGCCAGCAGTTTACAAAACGGAAACACCATATATTTT	CASSLQNGNTIYF
-	TRBD1	TRBJ2-3	TRBV20-1	16	TGCAGTGCTAGAGACCTCACCGGCCAGGGGGCAGATACGCAGTATTTT	CSARDLTGQGADTQYF
-	-	TRBJ2-1	TRBV29-1	14	TGCAGCGTTGTCAGCGTAGCGACCTACAATGAGCAGTTCTTC	CSVVSVATYNEQFF
-	-	TRBJ2-5	TRBV28	11	TGTGCCAGCAGTTGGACGGCGACCCAGTACTTC	CASSWTATQYF
-	-	TRBJ2-7	TRBV7-6	17	TGTGCCAGCAGCTTCGGAAGTGGGGCGAATTTAGGGTACGAGCAGTACTTC	CASSFGSGANLGYEQYF
few	TRBD1	TRBJ2-7	TRBV11-2	15	TGTGCCAGCAGCTCGAATCTGGGACAGGCCTACGAGCAGTACTTC	CASSSNLGQAYEQYF
few	TRBD1	TRBJ2-1	TRBV7-3	21	TGTGCCAGCAGCTCAATAGTCGCCGGGACAGGGGGCTTTAGGTCCTACAATGAGCAGTTCTTC	CASSSIVAGTGGFRSYNEQFF
-	-	TRBJ2-2	TRBV6-1	16	TGTGCCAGCAGCTGGAGGGGGGCCCCCGGTACCGGGGAGCTGTTTTTT	CASSWRGAPGTGELFF
few	-	TRBJ2-3	TRBV12-3/TRBV12-4	12	TGTGCCAGCACGCCGGTTTCGGATACGCAGTATTTT	CASTPVSDTQYF
few	TRBD2	TRBJ2-7	TRBV7-2	15	TGTGCCAGCAGCTCTAGCGGGAGTCGGGTCCGCGAGCAGTACTTC	CASSSSGSRVREQYF
few	-	TRBJ1-4	TRBV5-1	15	TGCGCCAGCAGCTTGCCGGGGGGCCTGAATGAAAAACTGTTTTTT	CASSLPGGLNEKLFF
few	TRBD2	TRBJ2-1	TRBV10-3	15	TGTGCCATCAGAGGAAGCGGGGCCTGGTACAATGAGCAGTTCTTC	CAIRGSGAWYNEQFF
-	-	TRBJ2-6	TRBV5-1	16	TGCGCCAGCAGCTTGGATGGGTTCTCTGGGGCCAACGTCCTGACTTTC	CASSLDGFSGANVLTF
-	-	TRBJ1-5	TRBV20-1	16	TGCAGTGCGTGGGGGGCCAGTACGGGGGGCCGTCAGCCCCAGCATTTT	CSAWGASTGGRQPQHF
few	-	TRBJ1-1	TRBV5-1	16	TGCGCCAGCAGCCAATTCCGCGGGACAACGAACACTGAAGCTTTCTTT	CASSQFRGTTNTEAFF
many	-	TRBJ2-4	TRBV9	17	TGTGCCAGCAGCGCGGGGTGGCCGCCAGATTCTAAAAACATTCAGTACTTC	CASSAGWPPDSKNIQYF
many	-	TRBJ1-1	TRBV7-6	13	TGTGCCAGCAGCCAAGACAGCAACACTGAAGCTTTCTTT	CASSQDSNTEAFF
-	-	TRBJ2-3	TRBV24-1	15	TGTGCCACCAGTGACCCTGGACAGATCACAGATACGCAGTATTTT	CATSDPGQITDTQYF
few	TRBD2	TRBJ2-7	TRBV10-3	16	TGTGCCATCAGGGAGGGGCCGGCTAGCGGGAGCTACGAGCAGTACTTC	CAIREGPASGSYEQYF
-	TRBD2	TRBJ2-3	TRBV7-2	15	TGTGCCAGCAGCTCTAGCGGGAGAGGGACAGATACGCAGTATTTT	CASSSSGRGTDTQYF
few	-	TRBJ2-7	TRBV14	12	TGTGCCAGCAGCCAAGGGGGTCACGAGCAGTACTTC	CASSQGGHEQYF
once	TRBD2	TRBJ2-1	TRBV27	15	TGTGCCAGCAGTGAATTAGCGGGCTACCTCAATGAGCAGTTCTTC	CASSELAGYLNEQFF
few	TRBD1	TRBJ2-3	TRBV7-2	13	TGTGCCAGCACGGACAGGGTAACAGATACGCAGTATTTT	CASTDRVTDTQYF
few	-	TRBJ2-7	TRBV4-2	15	TGTGCCAGCAGCCAAGAGGCAGCCAGCCGCTACGAGCAGTACTTC	CASSQEAASRYEQYF
few	TRBD2	TRBJ2-5	TRBV27	16	TGTGCCAGCAGTTCTTTAAACCTAGCGGCTGTGGAGACCCAGTACTTC	CASSSLNLAAVETQYF
-	-	TRBJ1-2	TRBV19	15	TGTGCCAGTAGTATAGCCGAGACGCCGAGCGGGGGCTACACCTTC	CASSIAETPSGGYTF
-	-	TRBJ2-3	TRBV12-3/TRBV12-4	12	TGTGCCAGCAATGCGGGACCAGATACGCAGTATTTT	CASNAGPDTQYF
-	-	TRBJ2-7	TRBV7-2	15	TGTGCCAGCAGCTTAGCGGGAGTAACGGTTGACGAGCAGTACTTC	CASSLAGVTVDEQYF
-	-	TRBJ2-7	TRBV20-1	16	TGCAGTGCTAGAGATTCAGAGGGGAGACCCGCCTACGAGCAGTACTTC	CSARDSEGRPAYEQYF
few	-	TRBJ2-7	TRBV12-3/TRBV12-4	15	TGTGCCAGCAGTTTGGTCTCAGGGGGACTCTACGAGCAGTACTTC	CASSLVSGGLYEQYF
many	-	TRBJ2-7	TRBV20-1	13	TGCAGTGCTAGTCCCGGGACGGCCTACGAGCAGTACTTC	CSASPGTAYEQYF
-	-	TRBJ2-7	TRBV5-1	12	TGCGCCAGCACTAGCTATCTCTACGAGCAGTACTTC	CASTSYLYEQYF
-	-	TRBJ2-1	TRBV5-1	12	TGCGCCAGCAGCTTGTATCACAATGAGCAGTTCTTC	CASSLYHNEQFF
many	TRBD1	TRBJ1-1	TRBV11-2	19	TGTGCCAGCAGCTTAGATGTTTGGACAGGGGGGAGTATGAACACTGAAGCTTTCTTT	CASSLDVWTGGSMNTEAFF
-	-	TRBJ1-2	TRBV11-2	13	TGTGCCAGCAGCTTACCGGGGGAGTATGGCTACACCTTC	CASSLPGEYGYTF
few	-	TRBJ2-2	TRBV3-1	14	TGTGCCAGCAGCCAAGAAGGCAGCGCCGGGGAGCTGTTTTTT	CASSQEGSAGELFF
few	TRBD1	TRBJ2-7	TRBV29-1	16	TGCAGCGTTCGTCCCAGGGGGCGCCCAGGGTTGGACGAGCAGTACTTC	CSVRPRGRPGLDEQYF
-	-	TRBJ2-2	TRBV15	15	TGTGCCACCAGCAGAACATCCGGGGGTCCCGGGGAGCTGTTTTTT	CATSRTSGGPGELFF
few	-	TRBJ2-2	TRBV12-3/TRBV12-4	16	TGTGCCAGCAGTCAGGCTAGGACTTCGAGACCCGGGGAGCTGTTTTTT	CASSQARTSRPGELFF
many	-	TRBJ2-2	TRBV29-1	15	TGCAGCGTTGCACCTCTTGACAGCCACACCGGGGAGCTGTTTTTT	CSVAPLDSHTGELFF
-	TRBD2	TRBJ2-7	TRBV14	15	TGTGCCAGCAGCCAATGGCTAGCGGGACTTTACGAGCAGTACTTC	CASSQWLAGLYEQYF
few	TRBD2	TRBJ2-1	TRBV5-1	16	TGCGCCAGCAATAATCAGGGGACTAGCGGATACAATGAGCAGTTCTTC	CASNNQGTSGYNEQFF
few	-	TRBJ2-5	TRBV25-1	14	TGTGCCAGCAGGGAGGTAGGACAACAAGAGACCCAGTACTTC	CASREVGQQETQYF
-	-	TRBJ2-5	TRBV5-1	13	TGCGCCAGCAGCTTTACCGTAAAAGAGACCCAGTACTTC	CASSFTVKETQYF
few	-	TRBJ2-7	TRBV3-1	14	TGTGCCAGCAGCCAAGACCCGGCAACCTACGAGCAGTACTTC	CASSQDPATYEQYF
-	TRBD1	TRBJ2-3	TRBV6-2/TRBV6-3	16	TGTGCCAGCAGTTATCGCTCGGACAGGCCCACAGATACGCAGTATTTT	CASSYRSDRPTDTQYF
-	-	TRBJ1-2	TRBV4-3	14	TGCGCCAGCAGCCAAGTGGGAAGGGATTATGGCTACACCTTC	CASSQVGRDYGYTF